The TCR beta chain under discussion was sequenced for a study of CD8+ T cells in alopecia areata. Whole-study results and caveats: Shared TCR sequences were less clear between patients than in mice, possibly partly from HLA diversity.

The CDR3 totals 15 residues. Germline assignment: CDR1 SGHRS and CDR2 YFSETQ. J lost 6 bases, V lost 4 bases, and 6 bases had no gene match. Isolation of CD4+ and CD8+ T cells from PBMCs was achieved by sorting. Of note for this clone: Its specificity is not known.

Extraction and reverse transcription of RNA yielded cDNA as the sequencing template. Here immunoSEQ multiplex PCR was the method, and the copy in TCRdb shows in-frame clones only, minus some. Found here are roughly 60,000 clones, around 40% of them singletons; the top ten hold roughly 51%. The sequence derives from a human donor with alopecia areata. This chain connects TRBV5-1 to TRBJ2-2, with 10 bases aligning to TRBD2. Specimen: NKG2D-low CD8+ T cells sorted from blood. CDR3: CASSHLAGVSGELFF. The CDR3 DNA is TGCGCCAGCAGCCATCTAGCGGGAGTATCCGGGGAGCTGTTTTTT.